Each of the 20 T cell receptor beta chains below was sequenced from the same sample in a study of OX40 agonist ivuxolimab in advanced cancers. Assay used: immunoSEQ multiplex PCR; TCRdb lists only in-frame clones, some missing. The sample includes some 16,000 clones, 80% to 90% of them seen just once. The source material was CD4+ or CD8+ T cells sorted from blood, sampled in a trial of the OX40 agonist ivuxolimab. Receptors originate from an adult with an advanced solid tumor such as melanoma, head and neck, liver or kidney cancer.

The J gene is TRBJ1-2, the V gene TRBV6-1, with TRBD1 as a possible D gene (5 bases). Germline V lookup: CDR1 MNHNS, CDR2 SASEGT. The CDR3 loop spans 13 amino acids. V lost 5 bases and J lost 4, with 11 bases in between. The DNA of the CDR3 is TGTGCCAGCAGTTCCGGGACGGTCTATGGCTACACCTTC. Its protein product is CASSSGTVYGYTF.

This chain connects TRBV4-2 to TRBJ2-3; TRBD2 matches 8 bases. This CDR3 region has 13 residues. J was trimmed by 4 bases and V by 11 bases; bases with no gene match: 8. Germline CDR1 LGHNA, CDR2 YNFKEQ. DNA of the CDR3: TGTGCCTCAGGGCGGGGGGACTCAGATACGCAGTATTTT. Encoded protein: CASGRGDSDTQYF.

Details on this clone: At one of its ends the junction is not consistent with the germline gene, which may arise from a read error. The rearrangement uses TRBV7-7 and TRBJ2-5; the D gene could be TRBD1 or TRBD2 (5 bases each). Germline loops: CDR1 SSHAT, CDR2 FNYEAQ (reference sequence). The CDR3 has 14 amino acids. This CDR3 reads CASSPGTTQETQYF. The CDR3 coding sequence is TGTGCTAGCAGCCCAGGGACCACCCAAGAGACCCAGTACTTC.

The J gene is TRBJ1-4, the V gene TRBV27, with D tentatively TRBD1 (5 bases). With 6 bases removed from V and 7 bases from J, the gap between germline ends came to 18 bases. This CDR3 is 15 amino acids long. Germline values: CDR1 MNHEY, CDR2 SMNVEV (reference sequence). CDR3 in DNA: TGTGCCAGCAGACCCGACGCGGGGGGAAGTGAAAAACTGTTTTTT. Its translation is CASRPDAGGSEKLFF.

The chain uses TRBV7-9 and TRBJ2-7; 8 nucleotides agree with TRBD2. The length of the CDR3 is 17 residues. The V gene's germline CDR1 is SEHNR and CDR2 FQNEAQ (reference sequence). Trimming cost V 7 bases and J 3 bases; bases outside gene matches: 17. The CDR3 DNA sequence: TGTGCCAGCAACACCGCGGGTCTTTGGGCGGGAGGCTACGAGCAGTACTTC. Protein sequence: CASNTAGLWAGGYEQYF.

The rearrangement links TRBV28 to TRBJ2-5; D is tentatively TRBD1 or TRBD2 (6 bases each). Trimming took 4 bases from V and 4 from J, leaving 10 bases between them. The germline V gene has CDR1 MDHEN and CDR2 SYDVKM. The CDR3 runs to 13 residues. The CDR3 reads CASSYGGRETQYF. The DNA of the CDR3 is TGTGCCAGCAGTTATGGGGGGCGAGAGACCCAGTACTTC.

The rearrangement links TRBV28 to TRBJ1-2, with 7 bases fitting TRBD1. V shed 5 bases, J shed 5 bases, and the junction held 11 bases outside the gene matches. Germline V gene lookup returns CDR1 MDHEN and CDR2 SYDVKM. This CDR3 has 15 residues. The CDR3 loop reads CASSPRAGTAYGYTF. The CDR3 DNA follows: TGTGCCAGCAGTCCCCGGGCCGGGACAGCTTATGGCTACACCTTC.

This chain links TRBV5-4 with TRBJ2-1, with D perhaps TRBD2 (6 bases). The CDR3 covers 15 residues. Germline CDR1 SGHNT, CDR2 YYREEE (reference sequence). V lost 0 bases and J 8 bases, leaving 15 bases between the germline ends. CDR3 DNA sequence: TGTGCCAGCAGCTTGGGACTAGACATAGGGTATGAGCAGTTCTTC. Its translation: CASSLGLDIGYEQFF.

The gene calls are TRBV7-9 and TRBJ2-7; 10 bases are a match to TRBD2. Germline V gene data show CDR1 as SEHNR and CDR2 as FQNEAQ (reference sequence). V lost 6 bases, J lost 2 bases, and 10 bases stayed unmatched. The CDR3 is made up of 16 amino acids. The CDR3 sequence: CASSSPPSGSPYEQYF. Here the CDR3 DNA reads TGTGCCAGCAGTTCCCCCCCTAGCGGGAGCCCCTACGAGCAGTACTTC.

DNA for the CDR3: TGTGCCTCAATGGGGACGGTCTACAATGAGCAGTTCTTC. Protein product: CASMGTVYNEQFF. The chain carries TRBV10-3 and TRBJ2-1, with D possibly being TRBD1 or TRBD2 (5 bases each). The CDR3 totals 13 residues. The germline V gene encodes CDR1 ENHRY and CDR2 SYGVKD. V shed 11 bases and J shed 3 bases, with 14 bases lying between them.

As to this clone: The sample holds other DNA sequences that translate to the same CDR3. The rearrangement links TRBV12-5 to TRBJ1-1; 7 bases align to TRBD1. The CDR3 runs 15 residues. The trim removed 4 bases at V and 3 bases at J, leaving 8 bases unmatched. The germline gives CDR1 LGHNT, CDR2 FRNRAP. The CDR3 loop reads CASGSRQGGDTEAFF. In nucleotides, the CDR3 is TGTGCTAGTGGTTCCCGACAGGGAGGAGACACTGAAGCTTTCTTT. The variable domain in full, completed from reference TRBV12-5 and TRBJ1-1, reads DARVTQTPRHKVTEMGQEVTMRCQPILGHNTVFWYRQTMMQGLELLAYFRNRAPLDDSGMPKDRFSAEMPDATLATLKIQPSEPRDSAVYFCASGSRQGGDTEAFFGQGTRLTVV.

The chain is built from TRBV27 and TRBJ2-7; 8 bases match TRBD1. Per germline, CDR1 MNHEY and CDR2 SMNVEV (reference sequence). The CDR3 sequence is 13 residues long. V shed 4 bases and J 4 bases; nucleotides not matched to a gene: 3. CDR3: CASSWGQVYEQYF. The CDR3 DNA reads TGTGCCAGCAGTTGGGGACAGGTGTACGAGCAGTACTTC.

The chain combines TRBV10-3 with TRBJ1-2, with D possibly being TRBD1 (5 bases). Germline V CDR1 and CDR2: ENHRY, SYGVKD. V gave up 2 bases and J gave up 3 bases, with 13 bases separating them. The CDR3 runs 15 residues. CDR3 in amino acids: CAISEAPGQDYGYTF. The CDR3 region has the DNA TGTGCCATCAGTGAGGCCCCGGGGCAGGACTATGGCTACACCTTC.

The genes are TRBV15 and TRBJ1-5; D is uncertain. Germline CDR1 is LNHNV and CDR2 is YYDKDF (reference sequence). The ends were cut back, 3 bases at V and 2 bases at J, with 5 bases in the middle. There are 13 residues in the CDR3. The DNA of the CDR3 is TGTGCCACCAGCAGGCAGGGCAATCAGCCCCAGCATTTT. It codes for CATSRQGNQPQHF.

The chain combines TRBV11-3 with TRBJ2-5; D not certain. This CDR3 region has 15 residues. Germline CDR1 reads SGHNT; CDR2 reads YENEEA. Trimming took 5 bases from V and 1 from J, leaving 14 bases between them. CDR3 nucleotides: TGTGCCAGCAGCCCCCGATTACGGGCCCAAGAGACCCAGTACTTC. As protein: CASSPRLRAQETQYF.

V is TRBV21-1 and J is TRBJ2-7; the table's D call TRBD2 went unverified against the DNA. TRBV21-1 is an annotated pseudogene. The CDR3 is 21 amino acids. CDR3 DNA sequence: TGTGCCAGCAGCAAAAAGGGGGTTTGGACTAGCGGGAGATCCCTCACCTACGAGCAGTACTTC. Translated: CASSKKGVWTSGRSLTYEQYF.

To note about this clone: At one of its ends the junction is not consistent with the germline gene, which may arise from a read error. This chain links TRBV7-7 with TRBJ2-5; D is uncertain. This CDR3 is 17 amino acids long. Germline V gene lookup returns CDR1 SSHAT and CDR2 FNYEAQ (reference sequence). The CDR3 DNA is TGTGCTAGCAGCTTAGAAGGGCCAGTTCAGTTCGGCGAGACCCAGTACTTC. Amino acid sequence: CASSLEGPVQFGETQYF.

By share, this clone counts as medium-sized. This chain joins TRBV10-1 and TRBJ2-2; D is possibly TRBD2 (5 bases). CDR1 WNHNN and CDR2 SYGVQD come from the germline V gene (reference sequence). The V gene lost 3 bases and the J gene lost 7 bases, with 12 bases spanning the gap. The CDR3 runs 14 residues. CDR3 sequence: CASSDSGSSGELFF. The CDR3 region has the DNA TGCGCCAGCAGTGATAGTGGGAGCAGCGGGGAGCTGTTTTTT.

As DNA, the CDR3 is TGTGCCAGCAGCGTAGATAGTTTGGCCTACGAGCAGTACTTC. Translation: CASSVDSLAYEQYF. The chain recombines TRBV9 with TRBJ2-7; no clear D. The CDR3 is 14 amino acids. The V and J ends lost 0 bases and 2 bases respectively, with 9 bases between them. Germline CDR1 is SGDLS and CDR2 is YYNGEE.

This clone occurred a few times. The chain couples TRBV6-1 to TRBJ2-5; D not resolved. V lost 9 bases and J lost 0, with 17 bases in between. This CDR3 comprises 15 residues. Germline V gene data show CDR1 as MNHNS and CDR2 as SASEGT. The CDR3 sequence: CASGWWGRDQETQYF. Here the CDR3 DNA reads TGTGCCAGTGGATGGTGGGGAAGGGACCAAGAGACCCAGTACTTC.